The text below deals with one TCR beta chain. Sequenced by immunoSEQ multiplex PCR; TCRdb stores in-frame clones only, minus some. The repertoire holds some 200,000 clones, with roughly 76% as singletons. This sample is part of a study of blood T cell repertoires in COVID-19. The TCR comes from a woman aged 40 to 50 with COVID-19, enrolled during active disease. The sample comprised peripheral blood.

The CDR3 DNA follows: TGTGCCATCAGAAGGACTGCCGATAGCACAGATACGCAGTATTTT. Translated, it gives CAIRRTADSTDTQYF. The chain carries TRBV10-3 and TRBJ2-3, with D possibly being TRBD2 (5 bases). There are 15 residues in the CDR3. V was cut by 6 bases and J by 0 bases, with 13 bases left in between. Germline V lookup: CDR1 ENHRY, CDR2 SYGVKD.